This T cell receptor beta chain was profiled in a study of blood T cell repertoires in COVID-19. Study as a whole: The United States, Italy and Spain supplied acute and convalescent COVID-19 samples.

In the authors' workflow: Nucleated cell number was recorded as an estimate derived from reference gene primer amplification. TCRdb keeps only in-frame clones here, not all; method: immunoSEQ multiplex PCR. V and J calls plus clone size are reproduced from that table; the DNA served to infer D and trimming. The data hold 88,000 or so clones, with roughly 90% observed a single time. The CDR3 contains 18 residues. The germline gives CDR1 KGHSH, CDR2 LQKENI. V dropped 4 bases and J dropped 1; count of bases not matched to a gene: 9. The sample comprised peripheral blood. This sequence was found in a man in his sixties with acute or convalescent COVID-19. The V call is TRBV18, the J call TRBJ1-3, with 11 bases matching TRBD1. The CDR3 loop reads CASSRWTGTGGSGNTIYF. The CDR3 coding sequence is TGTGCCAGCTCACGTTGGACCGGGACAGGGGGTTCTGGAAACACCATATATTTT.